The rows below give T cell receptor beta chains drawn from one sample of a study of stem cell transplantation in POMP-related autoinflammatory disease. Measured with immunoSEQ multiplex PCR; TCRdb has only the in-frame clones, and not every one. Of 450 to 550 clones in the sample, about four fifths were seen once. The sequencing used CD4+ follicular helper T cells (Tfh) from PBMCs, collected before stem cell transplantation. The receptor source for this set is a human donor with POMP-related autoinflammation and immune dysregulation (PRAID). Both conserved end residues are part of each CDR3. Fields, in order: D gene, V gene, CDR3 protein. The D gene is left open where the match is weak.

>NA|TRBV9
CASSVEDYPLPQYF
>TRBD1|TRBV6-5
CASIRDRGRNYGYTF
>TRBD1|TRBV10-2
CASSDVGTGAYEQYF
>NA|TRBV5-6
CASSLASEETQYF
>TRBD1|TRBV28
CASSFWDRNQPQHF
>NA|TRBV6-6
CASSAPSTDTQYF
>NA|TRBV23-1
CASSKVQQQSRANVLTF
>TRBD2|TRBV11-2
CASSPPGGVTGELFF
>NA|TRBV5-4
CASSSIRGDTNIQYF
>NA|TRBV6-1
CASSDPGPPYEQYF
>TRBD2|TRBV4-1
CASSPLEGRGNTDTQYF
>TRBD2|TRBV10-2
CASSEWGGYYEQYF
>NA|TRBV10-3
CAISAGAPSTDTQYF
>TRBD1|TRBV2
CASSGTGAYEQYF
>TRBD1|TRBV7-2
CASSPGQGRPGNTIYF
>TRBD2|TRBV6-1
CASSEGGGSGANVLTF
>TRBD1|TRBV6-1
CASSEGDRGNGYTF
>TRBD2|TRBV5-6
CASSPQGGVAYEQYF
>TRBD2|TRBV5-4
CASSLDSGSSSYNEQFF
>NA|TRBV14
CASSQLGPNEQFF
>NA|TRBV5-3
CARSTTAARTDTQYF
>TRBD2|TRBV5-4
CAIGGLAGADTQYF